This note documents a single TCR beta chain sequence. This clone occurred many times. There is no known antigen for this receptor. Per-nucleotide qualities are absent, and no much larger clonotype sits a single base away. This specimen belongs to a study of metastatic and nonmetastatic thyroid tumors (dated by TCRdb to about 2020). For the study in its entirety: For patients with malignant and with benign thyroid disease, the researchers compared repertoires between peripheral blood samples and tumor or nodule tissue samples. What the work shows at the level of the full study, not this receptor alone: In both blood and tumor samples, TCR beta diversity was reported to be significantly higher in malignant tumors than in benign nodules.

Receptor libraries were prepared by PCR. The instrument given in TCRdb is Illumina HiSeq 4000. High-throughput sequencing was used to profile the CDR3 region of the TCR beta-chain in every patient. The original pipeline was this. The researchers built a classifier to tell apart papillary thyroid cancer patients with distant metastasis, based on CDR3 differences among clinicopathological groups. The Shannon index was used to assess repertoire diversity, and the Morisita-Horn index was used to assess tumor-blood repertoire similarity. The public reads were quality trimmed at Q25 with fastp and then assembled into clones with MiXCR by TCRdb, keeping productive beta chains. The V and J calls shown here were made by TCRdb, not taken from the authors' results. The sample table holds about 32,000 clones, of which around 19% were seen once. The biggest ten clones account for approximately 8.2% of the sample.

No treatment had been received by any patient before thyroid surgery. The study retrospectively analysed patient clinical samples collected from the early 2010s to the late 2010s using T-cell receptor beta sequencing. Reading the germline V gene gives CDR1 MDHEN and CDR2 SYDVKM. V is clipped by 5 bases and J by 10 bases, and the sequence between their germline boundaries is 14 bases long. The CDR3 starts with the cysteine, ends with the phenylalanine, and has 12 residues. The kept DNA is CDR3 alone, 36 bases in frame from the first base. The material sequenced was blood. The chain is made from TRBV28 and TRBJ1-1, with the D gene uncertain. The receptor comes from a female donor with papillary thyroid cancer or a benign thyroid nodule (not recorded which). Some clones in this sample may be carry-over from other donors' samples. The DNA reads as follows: TGTGCCAGCAGTCCTCATCAGGCGGGAGCTTTCTTT. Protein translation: CASSPHQAGAFF.